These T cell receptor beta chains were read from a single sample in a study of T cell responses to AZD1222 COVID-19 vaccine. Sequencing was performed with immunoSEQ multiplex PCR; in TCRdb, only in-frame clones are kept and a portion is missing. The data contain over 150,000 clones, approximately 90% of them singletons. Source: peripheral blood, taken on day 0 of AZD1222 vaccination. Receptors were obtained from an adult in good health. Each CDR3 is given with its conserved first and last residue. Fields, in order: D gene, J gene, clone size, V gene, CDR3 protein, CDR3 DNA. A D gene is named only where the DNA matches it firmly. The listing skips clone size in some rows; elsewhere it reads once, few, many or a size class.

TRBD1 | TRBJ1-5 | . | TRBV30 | CAISGTGDQPQHF | TGTGCCATTTCCGGGACAGGGGACCAGCCCCAGCATTTT
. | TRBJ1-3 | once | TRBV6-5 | CASSYSGPSSGNTIYF | TGTGCCAGCAGTTACTCGGGCCCCAGCTCTGGAAACACCATATATTTT
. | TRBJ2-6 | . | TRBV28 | CASSPRDTSGANVLTF | TGTGCCAGCAGTCCCCGGGACACCTCTGGGGCCAACGTCCTGACTTTC
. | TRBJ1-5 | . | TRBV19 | CASTTNPQGTAVQPQHF | TGTGCCAGTACCACCAACCCCCAGGGGACGGCTGTTCAGCCCCAGCATTTT
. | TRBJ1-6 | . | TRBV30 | CAWRENRVSPLHF | TGTGCCTGGAGGGAAAATAGGGTTTCACCCCTCCACTTT
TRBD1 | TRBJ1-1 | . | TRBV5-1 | CASSLAAGGVTEAFF | TGCGCCAGCAGCTTGGCGGCAGGGGGAGTTACTGAAGCTTTCTTT
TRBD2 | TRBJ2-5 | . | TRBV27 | CASSSLAVQETQYF | TGTGCCAGCAGTTCCCTAGCGGTACAAGAGACCCAGTACTTC
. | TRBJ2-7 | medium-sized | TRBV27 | CASSLSSQGTHYEQYF | TGTGCCAGCAGTTTATCGAGCCAGGGGACACACTACGAGCAGTACTTC
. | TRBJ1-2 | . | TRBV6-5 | CASNWRPTEAGYTF | TGTGCCAGCAATTGGCGCCCGACAGAGGCCGGCTACACCTTC
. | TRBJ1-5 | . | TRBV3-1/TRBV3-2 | CASSQAWENQPQHF | TGTGCCAGCAGCCAAGCGTGGGAAAATCAGCCCCAGCATTTT
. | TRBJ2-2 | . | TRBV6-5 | CASTVGLNTGELFF | TGTGCCAGCACCGTCGGACTCAACACCGGGGAGCTGTTTTTT
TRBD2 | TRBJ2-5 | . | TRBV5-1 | CASSSGGGGETQYF | TGCGCCAGCAGCTCGGGAGGCGGGGGAGAGACCCAGTACTTC
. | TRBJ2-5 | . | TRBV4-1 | CASSGMARETQYF | TGCGCCAGCAGTGGAATGGCTCGGGAGACCCAGTACTTC
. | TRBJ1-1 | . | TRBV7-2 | CASSISVGAGTEAFF | TGTGCCAGCAGCATTAGCGTGGGGGCGGGCACTGAAGCTTTCTTT
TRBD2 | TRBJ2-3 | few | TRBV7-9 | CASSLSSGRARTDTQYF | TGTGCCAGCAGCTTAAGCAGCGGGAGGGCCCGCACAGATACGCAGTATTTT
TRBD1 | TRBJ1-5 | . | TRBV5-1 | CASSLGSGGVEPQHF | TGCGCCAGCAGCTTGGGCTCAGGGGGCGTGGAGCCCCAGCATTTT
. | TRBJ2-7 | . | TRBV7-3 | CASSDRTDSYEQYF | TGTGCCAGCAGCGACAGGACTGATTCCTACGAGCAGTACTTC